The 24 T cell receptor beta chains reported below all come from one sample, sequenced in a study of graft-versus-host responses after intestinal transplantation. The method was immunoSEQ multiplex PCR; TCRdb's version includes in-frame clones alone and lacks a portion of them. The table lists fewer than 55,000 clones, roughly 95% of them singletons. These receptors' antigens are unknown. The source material was unstimulated CD8+ T cells sorted from spleen or lymph node cells, sampled before transplant. The receptors come from a human donor who was the organ donor for an intestinal transplant.

The chain uses TRBV13 and TRBJ1-3; maybe TRBD1 (5 bases). Trimming took off 3 bases at V and 0 bases at J, with 9 bases between the two ends. CDR1 PRHDT and CDR2 FYEKMQ come from the germline V gene (reference sequence). The CDR3 is made up of 15 amino acids. Here the CDR3 reads CASSFLTDSGNTIYF. Written as DNA, the CDR3 is TGTGCCAGCAGCTTTCTGACAGACTCTGGAAACACCATATATTTT.

The chain is built from TRBV2 and TRBJ2-3, with TRBD1 matching over 10 bases. This CDR3 spans 17 amino acids. Trimming removed 8 bases from V and 5 bases from J; junction bases left unmatched: 16. Germline loops: CDR1 SNHLY, CDR2 FYNNEI. The CDR3, as DNA: TGTGCCAGCGTGGGTTCGCTAGGGACAGGGGCGGGAGATACGCAGTATTTT. It is translated as CASVGSLGTGAGDTQYF. Supplemented by reference TRBV2 and TRBJ2-3, the full variable domain reads EPEVTQTPSHQVTQMGQEVILRCVPISNHLYFYWYRQILGQKVEFLVSFYNNEISEKSEIFDDQFSVERPDGSNFTLKIRSTKLEDSAMYFCASVGSLGTGAGDTQYFGPGTRLTVL.

The CDR3 loop reads CASSIQGGYGYTF. The CDR3 region has the DNA TGTGCCAGCAGTATACAGGGTGGCTATGGCTACACCTTC. This chain links TRBV27 with TRBJ1-2; TRBD1 might be the D (6 bases). This CDR3 has 13 residues. V lost 5 bases and J lost 4, with 11 bases in between. Germline CDR1 reads MNHEY; CDR2 reads SMNVEV (reference sequence).

This chain joins TRBV7-9 and TRBJ2-6; D uncertain. The CDR3 totals 16 residues. Germline values: CDR1 SEHNR, CDR2 FQNEAQ (reference sequence). The V end lost 7 bases, the J end lost 1 base, and 14 bases lay between the germline ends. CDR3 nucleotides: TGTGCCAGCACCGAAGAGGTAGTATCTGGGGCCAACGTCCTGACTTTC. Encoded protein: CASTEEVVSGANVLTF. Full variable domain (missing parts from reference TRBV7-9 and TRBJ2-6): DTGVSQNPRHKITKRGQNVTFRCDPISEHNRLYWYRQTLGQGPEFLTYFQNEAQLEKSRLLSDRFSAERPKGSFSTLEIQRTEQGDSAMYLCASTEEVVSGANVLTFGAGSRLTVL.

The V call is TRBV7-2, the J call TRBJ2-1; D is undetermined. Trimming shortened V by 3 bases and J by 5 bases, and 5 bases separated the two germline ends. Germline V gives CDR1 SGHTA, CDR2 FQGNSA. The CDR3 covers 12 residues. The CDR3 protein is CASSFGHNEQFF. The CDR3 DNA follows: TGTGCCAGCAGCTTCGGACACAATGAGCAGTTCTTC.

CDR3 DNA sequence: TGTGCCGCTCAGGACAGGGCCCTCACAGATACGCAGTATTTT. It codes for CAAQDRALTDTQYF. V and J are TRBV19 and TRBJ2-3, with 8 bases fitting TRBD1. This CDR3 has 14 residues. V lost 11 bases and J lost 2; bases outside the gene matches: 9. The germline V gene has CDR1 LNHDA and CDR2 SQIVND (reference sequence). Variable domain in full (rest from reference TRBV19 and TRBJ2-3): DGGITQSPKYLFRKEGQNVTLSCEQNLNHDAMYWYRQDPGQGLRLIYYSQIVNDFQKGDIAEGYSVSREKKESFPLTVTSAQKNPTAFYLCAAQDRALTDTQYFGPGTRLTVL.

This chain links TRBV3-2 with TRBJ2-5; the DNA was not compared with TRBD2, the D call given in the table. TRBV3-2 is termed a pseudogene. This CDR3 contains 9 residues. The CDR3 DNA reads TGTGCCAACGGAGAGACCCAGTACTTC. This encodes CANGETQYF.

The rearrangement uses TRBV11-2 and TRBJ2-5, with a possible D match to TRBD1 (5 bases). The J call is uncertain, as TRBJ2-7 better fits the DNA end. The CDR3 is made up of 14 amino acids. The germline gives CDR1 SGHAT, CDR2 FQNNGV. The CDR3 loop reads CASSFGAPTYEQYF. For the CDR3, the DNA is TGTGCCAGCAGCTTTGGGGCACCCACCTACGAGCAGTACTTC.

V is TRBV4-1 and J is TRBJ2-3, with D tentatively TRBD1 (5 bases). The CDR3 extends over 13 amino acids. Trimming removed 1 base at V and 9 bases at J, with 11 bases between. In germline, CDR1 is MGHRA, CDR2 YSYEKL. The CDR3 sequence is CASSQVKGITQYF. DNA of the CDR3: TGCGCCAGCAGCCAAGTTAAGGGGATAACGCAGTATTTT.

The chain recombines TRBV4-3 with TRBJ2-7; D unclear. The germline V and J ends were trimmed by 1 base and 3 bases, with 10 bases remaining between them. Germline values: CDR1 LGHNA, CDR2 YSLEER. The CDR3 consists of 14 residues. The CDR3 DNA reads as TGCGCCAGCAGCCAAGGTGGCCGAGACTACGAGCAGTACTTC. Protein product: CASSQGGRDYEQYF.

The chain employs TRBV7-6 and TRBJ2-1; possible D gene TRBD1, 6 bases. The ends were cut back, 5 bases at V and 2 bases at J, with 13 bases in the middle. CDR1 is SGHVS and CDR2 is FNYEAQ in the germline V gene. The CDR3 consists of 15 residues. The CDR3 nucleotides are TGTGCCAGCAGCCGTGACAGGAGCGCCTACAATGAGCAGTTCTTC. This gives the protein CASSRDRSAYNEQFF.

The chain employs TRBV2 and TRBJ1-3; TRBD1 might be the D (5 bases). V dropped 3 bases and J dropped 0 bases, with 12 bases sitting between them. CDR3 length: 16 amino acids. Per germline, CDR1 SNHLY and CDR2 FYNNEI. In nucleotides, the CDR3 is TGTGCCAGCAGTGAGGCTTCGGGGCTCTCTGGAAACACCATATATTTT. This gives the protein CASSEASGLSGNTIYF.

This rearrangement joins TRBV27 to TRBJ1-4; maybe TRBD1 (5 bases). V was clipped by 1 base and J by 4 bases, with 10 bases between them. CDR1 is MNHEY, CDR2 SMNVEV, per germline (reference sequence). This CDR3 is built from 15 residues. CDR3 sequence reads: CASSLWGTDNEKLFF. The DNA for the CDR3 is TGTGCCAGCAGTTTATGGGGGACGGATAATGAAAAACTGTTTTTT. Full variable domain (missing parts from reference TRBV27 and TRBJ1-4): EAQVTQNPRYLITVTGKKLTVTCSQNMNHEYMSWYRQDPGLGLRQIYYSMNVEVTDKGDVPEGYKVSRKEKRNFPLILESPSPNQTSLYFCASSLWGTDNEKLFFGSGTQLSVL.

The chain joins TRBV5-6 to TRBJ1-2, with 7 bases fitting TRBD1. Germline V lookup: CDR1 SGHDT, CDR2 YYEEEE. Germline trimming cut 3 bases from V and 5 bases from J; bases unmatched to any gene: 10. This CDR3 region has 15 residues. The CDR3 region has the DNA TGTGCCAGCAGCTCGACAGGGAGGGTAATTTATGGCTACACCTTC. Amino acid sequence: CASSSTGRVIYGYTF. Drawing the rest from reference TRBV5-6 and TRBJ1-2, the complete variable domain is DAGVTQSPTHLIKTRGQQVTLRCSPKSGHDTVSWYQQALGQGPQFIFQYYEEEERQRGNFPDRFSGHQFPNYSSELNVNALLLGDSALYLCASSSTGRVIYGYTFGSGTRLTVV.

CDR3 region: CASSLGSTEAFF. CDR3 DNA sequence: TGTGCCAGCAGCTTAGGGAGCACTGAAGCTTTCTTT. The V and J genes are TRBV5-6 and TRBJ1-1; no firm D call. Looked up from germline, CDR1 is SGHDT and CDR2 is YYEEEE. CDR3 length equals 12 residues. The germline V and J ends were trimmed by 2 bases and 4 bases, with 6 bases remaining between them.

The J gene is TRBJ2-5, the V gene TRBV13, with D hard to call. The V end was cut by 1 base, the J end by 1 base, with 7 bases between. The CDR3 is made up of 14 amino acids. Germline loops: CDR1 PRHDT, CDR2 FYEKMQ (reference sequence). This CDR3 is CASSLVQLQETQYF. The DNA for the CDR3 is TGTGCCAGCAGCTTAGTACAACTCCAAGAGACCCAGTACTTC.

This chain uses TRBV2 with TRBJ1-3, with D hard to call. Germline CDR1 and CDR2: SNHLY and FYNNEI. V shed 6 bases and J shed 4 bases, with 13 bases lying between them. The CDR3 is made up of 14 amino acids. The CDR3 nucleotides read TGTGCCAGCAGCGGGGTATTAGCGGGAAACACCATATATTTT. As protein: CASSGVLAGNTIYF.

The gene calls are TRBV7-6 and TRBJ2-7; D not certain. From germline, CDR1 is SGHVS and CDR2 FNYEAQ. The V end lost 4 bases, the J end lost 2 bases, and 9 bases lay between the germline ends. The length of the CDR3 is 13 residues. CDR3 nucleotide sequence: TGTGCCAGCAGCTCAGTTCCAGCCTACGAGCAGTACTTC. It encodes CASSSVPAYEQYF.

The chain couples TRBV27 to TRBJ2-7; the match to TRBD1 covers 9 bases. Germline CDR1 is MNHEY and CDR2 is SMNVEV (reference sequence). The CDR3 has 12 residues. J lost 1 base, V lost 8 bases, and 0 bases had no gene match. The CDR3 is CASGQGSYEQYF. Here the CDR3 DNA reads TGTGCCAGCGGACAGGGGTCCTACGAGCAGTACTTC.

V is TRBV30 and J is TRBJ1-1, with D uncertain. The germline gives CDR1 GTSNPN, CDR2 SVGIG (reference sequence). The CDR3 contains 11 residues. V lost 4 bases and J lost 3, with 6 bases in between. CDR3 sequence (DNA): TGTGCCTGGAACCCCCACACTGAAGCTTTCTTT. Its protein product is CAWNPHTEAFF.

The rearrangement links TRBV7-3 to TRBJ1-2, with 8 bases lining up with TRBD1. This CDR3 spans 15 amino acids. Trimming took 0 bases from V and 7 from J; bases not matched to a gene: 7. Per germline, CDR1 SGHTA and CDR2 FQGTGA. The CDR3: CASSLTAGGGSGYTF. In DNA, the CDR3 is TGTGCCAGCAGCTTAACGGCAGGGGGCGGGAGTGGCTACACCTTC.

The V call is TRBV2, the J call TRBJ2-3; 7 bases are shared with TRBD1. The CDR3 length is 16 residues. V trimming: 0 bases; J trimming: 2 bases; junction bases outside the gene matches: 5. The V gene's germline CDR1 is SNHLY and CDR2 FYNNEI. CDR3 residues: CASSEADREYTDTQYF. For the CDR3, the DNA is TGTGCCAGCAGTGAAGCCGACAGGGAATACACAGATACGCAGTATTTT.

The chain employs TRBV30 and TRBJ2-7; D gene uncertain. The V gene's germline CDR1 is GTSNPN and CDR2 SVGIG (reference sequence). The CDR3 contains 12 residues. V was cut by 4 bases and J by 7 bases, with 14 bases left in between. DNA for the CDR3: TGTGCCTGGAATGTCATCTTAGGGGAGCAGTACTTC. It encodes CAWNVILGEQYF.

The V and J genes are TRBV4-1 and TRBJ1-1; D remains ambiguous. V was pared by 5 bases and J by 3 bases, with 13 bases between. Looked up from germline, CDR1 is MGHRA and CDR2 is YSYEKL. The CDR3 consists of 14 residues. This CDR3 is CASSYGPTDTEAFF. CDR3 DNA sequence: TGCGCCAGCAGCTACGGACCTACTGACACTGAAGCTTTCTTT.